The rows below give T cell receptor beta chains drawn from one sample of a study of T-cell memory formation after mild COVID-19. TCRdb itself ran the 5' RACE reads through MiXCR, one entry per CDR3 protein. This sample carries fewer than 700,000 distinct CDR3 sequences, about 20% of them seen once, and the ten largest clones take 7% to 9%. Sequenced: PBMCs or a T cell subset sorted from them (not recorded which). Source of these receptors: an adult woman who had mild COVID-19 (a few samples of this study predate the infection). Cell type and time point are not known. Each CDR3 is given with its conserved first and last residue. A D gene is named only where the DNA matches it firmly. Clone size is given for some rows only: seen once, a few or many times, or a class if the clone is expanded.

V gene,J gene,clone size,D gene,CDR3 DNA,CDR3 protein
TRBV5-1,TRBJ2-1,.,TRBD2,TGCGCCAGCCTGGGGACTAGCGGGGGAAATGAGCAGTTCTTC,CASLGTSGGNEQFF
TRBV24-1,TRBJ1-2,few,TRBD1,TGTGCCACCAGTGATTACGGACAGGGGCGAGCTAACTATGGCTACACCTTC,CATSDYGQGRANYGYTF
TRBV29-1,TRBJ2-7,.,TRBD1,TGCAAATTGCCCAGGGGGTTGGGGGAGCAGTACTTC,CKLPRGLGEQYF
TRBV4-3,TRBJ2-7,.,.,TGCGCCAGCAGCCAAGTCTTGGGGTCTGACGAGCAGTACTTC,CASSQVLGSDEQYF
TRBV4-1,TRBJ2-7,many,TRBD2,TGCGCCAGCAGCCGATTCGCACCGGGACTAGCGGGCCGTAGCTCCTACGAGCAGTACTTC,CASSRFAPGLAGRSSYEQYF
TRBV6-2/TRBV6-3,TRBJ1-5,few,.,TGTGCCAGCAGTTACATTCAGGGGAGCAATCAGCCCCAGCATTTT,CASSYIQGSNQPQHF
TRBV12-3/TRBV12-4,TRBJ2-4,many,TRBD2,TGTGCCAGCCGAGCGGGAGAGGCCAAAAACATTCAGTACTTC,CASRAGEAKNIQYF
TRBV18,TRBJ1-2,.,.,TGTGCCAGCTCACCACCGTTTCGGGGCAACTATGGCTACACCTTC,CASSPPFRGNYGYTF
TRBV10-3,TRBJ2-7,.,.,TGTGCCATCAGGGTGGGGGAAGCCTACGAGCAGTACTTC,CAIRVGEAYEQYF
TRBV6-6,TRBJ2-1,many,.,TGTGCCAGCAGTTACGGCGGGGACGGCACCTACAATGAGCAGTTCTTC,CASSYGGDGTYNEQFF
TRBV20-1,TRBJ2-3,.,.,TGCAGTGCTAGCGACGGATCGGGGGGCACAGATACGCAGTATTTT,CSASDGSGGTDTQYF
TRBV12-3/TRBV12-4,TRBJ2-4,few,TRBD1,TGTGCCAGCAGTTACGGACAGGCGAAGTACTTC,CASSYGQAKYF
TRBV10-3,TRBJ2-7,.,TRBD2,TGTGCCATCAGTGGAGGGACTAGCGGGAGAAGGGACGAGCAGTACTTC,CAISGGTSGRRDEQYF
TRBV9,TRBJ2-3,.,TRBD2,TGTGCCAGCAGCGTAGATAGCGGGGTAGGGCGGACTCTCTGGTCCGATACGCAGTATTTT,CASSVDSGVGRTLWSDTQYF
TRBV10-3,TRBJ1-2,.,TRBD1,TGTGCCATCAGTGAGTCGCAAACAGGGGCTAACTATGGCTACACCTTC,CAISESQTGANYGYTF
TRBV10-3,TRBJ2-1,few,.,TGTGCCATCAGTGATAACCAGGGACCCTACAATGAGCAGTTCTTC,CAISDNQGPYNEQFF
TRBV11-2,TRBJ2-1,.,TRBD1,TGTGCCAGCAGCGTATGGGGACAGGAATTGGGTGATGAGCAGTTCTTC,CASSVWGQELGDEQFF
TRBV4-1,TRBJ2-5,.,.,TGCGCCAGCAGCCGACTCGGAGCCCTCCAAGAGACCCAGTACTTC,CASSRLGALQETQYF
TRBV20-1,TRBJ2-1,.,.,TGCAGTGCCGGGTCTCACGACTTGACCCGGGGGTCCTACAATGAGCAGTTCTTC,CSAGSHDLTRGSYNEQFF
TRBV7-3,TRBJ1-1,.,.,TGTGCCAGCAGCTTAACCCCAGGGGCGGGCACTGAAGCTTTCTTT,CASSLTPGAGTEAFF
TRBV18,TRBJ2-7,.,TRBD1,TGTGCCAGCTCACCACTACACTCAGGGACAGGGCGAGAGCAGTACTTC,CASSPLHSGTGREQYF
TRBV5-1,TRBJ2-1,.,.,TGCGCCAGCAGCTTGGACTCTTTAGTTGAGCAGTTCTTC,CASSLDSLVEQFF
TRBV29-1,TRBJ2-1,few,.,TGCAGCGTCCGGGAAGGGGGGAACAATGAGCAGTTCTTC,CSVREGGNNEQFF
TRBV29-1,TRBJ1-1,.,.,TGCAGCCTTAGGACAGCGACTGAAGCTTTCTTT,CSLRTATEAFF
TRBV5-1,TRBJ1-4,few,.,TGCGCCAGCAGCTTGGTTTGGGGGAGTAATGAAAAACTGTTTTTT,CASSLVWGSNEKLFF
TRBV9,TRBJ2-5,many,.,TGTGCCAGCAGCGCCACAGGAGAGACCCAGTACTTC,CASSATGETQYF
TRBV4-2,TRBJ2-5,few,.,TGTGCCAGCAGCCAAGTGCGCGATTTCACCCAAGAGACCCAGTACTTC,CASSQVRDFTQETQYF